The source of this TCR beta chain is a study of blood T cell repertoires in COVID-19. About the study: Sites across the United States, Italy and Spain contributed samples from acute and convalescent COVID-19. In each case, the material was cDNA or gDNA derived from T cells, B-cell-depleted T cells, or PBMCs.

This clone was detected many times. The CDR3 is made up of 16 amino acids. Trimming cost V 4 bases and J 2 bases, with 15 bases left between them. Germline loops: CDR1 SNHLY, CDR2 FYNNEI. Per the study methods: Reference gene primer amplification yielded estimated nucleated cell counts. Sequencing was performed with immunoSEQ multiplex PCR; in TCRdb, only in-frame clones are kept and a portion is missing. Clonal size and the V and J genes are those of that table, whereas D and trimming came from the DNA. The table includes roughly 100,000 clones, 85% detected once. Sequencing was performed on peripheral blood. This rearrangement joins TRBV2 to TRBJ2-1; D may be TRBD1 (6 bases). The TCR originated in a man aged 50-59 years with acute or convalescent COVID-19. The CDR3 DNA reads as TGTGCCAGCAGTGGACATCCAGGGGATGCCTACAATGAGCAGTTCTTC. Protein product: CASSGHPGDAYNEQFF.